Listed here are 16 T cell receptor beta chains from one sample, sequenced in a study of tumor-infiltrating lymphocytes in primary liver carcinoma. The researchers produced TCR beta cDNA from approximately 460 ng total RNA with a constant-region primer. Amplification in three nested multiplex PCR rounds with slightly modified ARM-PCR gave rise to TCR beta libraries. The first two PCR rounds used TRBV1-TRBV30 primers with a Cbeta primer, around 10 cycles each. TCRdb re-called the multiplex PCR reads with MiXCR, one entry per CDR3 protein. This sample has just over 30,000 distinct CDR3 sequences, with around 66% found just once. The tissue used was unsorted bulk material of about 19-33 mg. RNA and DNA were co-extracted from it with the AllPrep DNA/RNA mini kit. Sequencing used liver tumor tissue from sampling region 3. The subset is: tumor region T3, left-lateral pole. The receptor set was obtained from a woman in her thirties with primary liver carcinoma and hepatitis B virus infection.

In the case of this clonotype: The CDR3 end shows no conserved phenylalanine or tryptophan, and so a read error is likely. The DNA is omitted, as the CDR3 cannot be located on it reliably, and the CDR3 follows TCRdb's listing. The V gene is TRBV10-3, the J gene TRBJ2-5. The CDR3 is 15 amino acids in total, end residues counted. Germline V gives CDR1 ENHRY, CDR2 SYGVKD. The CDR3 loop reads CAFSESATRQETHYL.

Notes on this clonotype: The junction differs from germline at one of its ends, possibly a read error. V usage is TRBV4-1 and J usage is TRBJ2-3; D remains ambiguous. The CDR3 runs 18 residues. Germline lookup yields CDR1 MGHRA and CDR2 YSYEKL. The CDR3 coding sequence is TGCGCCAGCAGCCAACTAGGCTTGGTAGCTGAATACTCGGATACACAGTATTTT. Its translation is CASSQLGLVAEYSDTQYF.

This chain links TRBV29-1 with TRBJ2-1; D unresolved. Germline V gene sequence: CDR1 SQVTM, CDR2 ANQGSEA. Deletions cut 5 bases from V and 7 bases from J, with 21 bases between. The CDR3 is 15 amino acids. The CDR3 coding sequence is TGCAGCGTTATCTCCCCTCGCCTGAAGTATAATGAGCAGTTCTTC. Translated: CSVISPRLKYNEQFF.

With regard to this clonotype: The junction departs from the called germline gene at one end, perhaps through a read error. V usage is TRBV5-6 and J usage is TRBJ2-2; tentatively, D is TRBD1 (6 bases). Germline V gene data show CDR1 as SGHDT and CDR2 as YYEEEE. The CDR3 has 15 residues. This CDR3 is CASSLAPRVTWGLFF. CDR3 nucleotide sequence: TGTGCCAGCAGCTTGGCACCCAGAGTCACCTGGGGGCTGTTTTTC.

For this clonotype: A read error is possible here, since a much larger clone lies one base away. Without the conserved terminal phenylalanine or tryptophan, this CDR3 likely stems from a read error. The CDR3 protein is CASSLRGEQYS. CDR3 in DNA: TGTGCCAGCAGCTTACGCGGTGAGCAGTACTCC. The V call is TRBV13, the J call TRBJ2-7; unclear D gene. The ends were cut back, 2 bases at V and 7 bases at J, with 6 bases in the middle. The CDR3 contains 11 residues. From germline, CDR1 is PRHDT and CDR2 FYEKMQ (reference sequence).

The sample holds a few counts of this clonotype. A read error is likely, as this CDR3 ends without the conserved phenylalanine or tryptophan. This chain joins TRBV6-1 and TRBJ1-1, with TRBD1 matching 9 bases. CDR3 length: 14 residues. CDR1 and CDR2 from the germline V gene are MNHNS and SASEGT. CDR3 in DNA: TGTGCAAGCAGTGCTGACAGGGGGTACACTGAAGCTTTCCTT. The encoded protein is CASSADRGYTEAFL.

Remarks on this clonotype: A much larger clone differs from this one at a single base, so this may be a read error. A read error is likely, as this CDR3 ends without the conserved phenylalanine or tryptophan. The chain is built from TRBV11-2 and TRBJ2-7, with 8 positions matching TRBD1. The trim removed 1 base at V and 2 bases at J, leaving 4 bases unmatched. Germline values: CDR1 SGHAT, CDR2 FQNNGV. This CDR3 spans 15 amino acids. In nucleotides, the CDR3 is TGTGCCAGCAGCTTAGTCCCGACAGGGGCCTACGAGCAGTACCTC. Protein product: CASSLVPTGAYEQYL.

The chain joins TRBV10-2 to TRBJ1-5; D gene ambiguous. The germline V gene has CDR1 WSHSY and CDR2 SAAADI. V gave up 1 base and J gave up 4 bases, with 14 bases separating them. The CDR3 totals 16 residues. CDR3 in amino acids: CASSEFGGEGNQPQHF. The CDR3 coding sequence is TGCGCCAGCAGTGAGTTTGGCGGAGAGGGTAATCAGCCCCAGCATTTT.

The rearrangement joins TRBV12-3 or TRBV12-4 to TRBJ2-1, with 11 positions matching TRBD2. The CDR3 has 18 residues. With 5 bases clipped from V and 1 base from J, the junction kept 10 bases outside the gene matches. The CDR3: CASSKTGGTSGSYNEQFF. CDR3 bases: TGTGCCAGCAGTAAAACTGGGGGGACTAGCGGATCCTACAATGAGCAGTTCTTC.

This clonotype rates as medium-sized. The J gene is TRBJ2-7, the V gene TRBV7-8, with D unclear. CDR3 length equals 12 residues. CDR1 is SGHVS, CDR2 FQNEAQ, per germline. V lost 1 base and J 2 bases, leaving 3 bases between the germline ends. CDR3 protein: CASSLVAYEQYF. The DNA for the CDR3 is TGTGCCAGCAGCTTAGTGGCCTACGAGCAGTACTTC.

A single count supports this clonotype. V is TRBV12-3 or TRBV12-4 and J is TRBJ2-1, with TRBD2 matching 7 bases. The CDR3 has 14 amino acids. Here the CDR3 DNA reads TGTGGCGGCAGTTTAACGGGAGGACCCAGTGAGCAGTTCTTC. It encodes CGGSLTGGPSEQFF.

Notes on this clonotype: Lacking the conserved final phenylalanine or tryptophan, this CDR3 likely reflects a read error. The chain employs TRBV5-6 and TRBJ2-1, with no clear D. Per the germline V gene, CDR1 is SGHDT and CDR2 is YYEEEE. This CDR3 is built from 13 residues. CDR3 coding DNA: TGTGTCAGCAGTCCGCAGTGGTACAATGAGCAGTTCTCC. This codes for CVSSPQWYNEQFS.

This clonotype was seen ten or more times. The CDR3 nucleotides read TGCGCCAGCAGCTGGGACAAGACCTACGAGCAGTACTTC. It yields the protein CASSWDKTYEQYF. This sequence joins TRBV5-1 and TRBJ2-7, with D possibly being TRBD1 (6 bases). V lost 3 bases, J lost 2 bases, and 9 bases lay in between. This CDR3 is built from 13 residues. From germline, CDR1 is SGHRS and CDR2 YFSETQ.

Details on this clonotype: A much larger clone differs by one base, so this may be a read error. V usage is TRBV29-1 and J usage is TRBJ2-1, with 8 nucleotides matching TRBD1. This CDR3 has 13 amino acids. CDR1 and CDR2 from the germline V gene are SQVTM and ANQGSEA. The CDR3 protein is CSVEGDRNNELFF. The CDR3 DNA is TGCAGCGTTGAGGGGGACAGGAACAATGAGCTGTTCTTC.

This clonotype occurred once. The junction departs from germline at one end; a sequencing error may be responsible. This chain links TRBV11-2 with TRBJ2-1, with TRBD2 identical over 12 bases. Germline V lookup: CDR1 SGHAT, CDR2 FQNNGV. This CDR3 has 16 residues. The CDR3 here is CASRVTSGRIGNDQFF. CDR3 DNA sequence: TGTGCCAGCAGGGTTACTAGCGGGAGGATCGGCAATGATCAGTTCTTC.

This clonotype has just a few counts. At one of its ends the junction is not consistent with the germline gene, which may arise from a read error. Here the CDR3 reads CASSQRTGFTGELFF. The DNA for the CDR3 is TGTGCCAGCAGTCAGCGGACAGGGTTCACAGGGGAACTGTTTTTT. This chain uses TRBV6-5 with TRBJ2-2; 8 bases are shared with TRBD1. Per the germline V gene, CDR1 is MNHEY and CDR2 is SVGAGI. There are 15 residues in the CDR3.